The 27 T cell receptor beta chains listed next were all sequenced from one sample in a study of T cells in Graves' hyperthyroidism and ophthalmopathy. The investigators amplified TCR beta CDR3 regions from RNA transcripts. During a first-round RT-PCR of the TCR CDR3, the HTBI primer set was used. TCRdb redid the calling of the multiplex PCR reads with MiXCR, one entry per CDR3 protein. The data hold approximately 510,000 distinct CDR3 sequences, with approximately 49% observed a single time. The sequenced sample consisted of peripheral blood or thyroid tissue (not recorded which). These receptor sequences come from an adult woman with Graves' disease, either hyperthyroidism or ophthalmopathy (not recorded which).

V usage is TRBV20-1 and J usage is TRBJ1-5; a weak D match, TRBD1 (5 bases). V lost 4 bases and J 9 bases, leaving 13 bases between the germline ends. Looked up from germline, CDR1 is DFQATT and CDR2 is SNEGSKA (reference sequence). This CDR3 is 12 amino acids long. The CDR3 is CSATQGGGPQHF. As DNA, the CDR3 is TGCAGTGCTACCCAGGGCGGGGGGCCCCAGCATTTT.

This clonotype was recorded a few times. The chain links TRBV7-9 to TRBJ1-1, with 7 bases matching TRBD1. V trimming: 5 bases; J trimming: 1 base; junction bases outside the gene matches: 7. This CDR3 has 15 residues. CDR1 SEHNR and CDR2 FQNEAQ come from the germline V gene (reference sequence). The CDR3 nucleotides read TGTGCCAGCAGCCCTCAGGACAGGACGAACACTGAAGCTTTCTTT. This gives the protein CASSPQDRTNTEAFF.

This rearrangement joins TRBV2 to TRBJ1-1; no firm D call. Looked up from germline, CDR1 is SNHLY and CDR2 is FYNNEI. The CDR3 loop spans 12 amino acids. V lost 2 bases and J 8 bases, leaving 9 bases between the germline ends. The CDR3 spells CASSERAGEAFF. In DNA, the CDR3 is TGTGCCAGCAGTGAACGGGCTGGAGAAGCTTTCTTT.

This clonotype was seen just once. This CDR3 reads CASSIWTLNTEAFF. The DNA for the CDR3 is TGTGCCAGTAGTATCTGGACACTGAACACTGAAGCTTTCTTT. The V gene is TRBV19, the J gene TRBJ1-1; maybe TRBD1 (5 bases). CDR3 size: 14 residues. Germline V lookup: CDR1 LNHDA, CDR2 SQIVND (reference sequence). V lost 3 bases, J lost 0 bases, and 8 bases lay in between.

The rearrangement uses TRBV19 and TRBJ2-2, with 8 positions matching TRBD2. The CDR3 totals 15 residues. Trimming took 6 bases from V and 6 from J; bases not matched to a gene: 9. The V gene's germline CDR1 is LNHDA and CDR2 SQIVND (reference sequence). As DNA, the CDR3 is TGTGCCAGTAGCGCGCTAGCGGGTTTTGCCGGGGAGCTGTTTTTT. Translated, it gives CASSALAGFAGELFF.

This chain joins TRBV24-1 and TRBJ1-1; the D gene is possibly TRBD1 (6 bases). Germline V gene data show CDR1 as KGHDR and CDR2 as SFDVKD. The CDR3 totals 12 residues. The V end lost 1 base, the J end lost 11 bases, and 10 bases lay between the germline ends. The CDR3 is CATSDLQGKAFF. The DNA of the CDR3 is TGTGCCACCAGTGATTTACAGGGCAAGGCTTTCTTT.

This clonotype occurred many times. V usage is TRBV7-8 and J usage is TRBJ1-5; D remains ambiguous. The CDR3 contains 13 residues. The V gene lost 3 bases and the J gene lost 3 bases, with 6 bases spanning the gap. Germline V gene data show CDR1 as SGHVS and CDR2 as FQNEAQ. The DNA for the CDR3 is TGTGCCAGCAGCTTCAGGCCCAATCAGCCCCAGCATTTT. The encoded protein is CASSFRPNQPQHF.

This clonotype has a handful of counts. This sequence joins TRBV25-1 and TRBJ1-2, with D possibly being TRBD1 (5 bases). The CDR3 totals 14 residues. V lost 2 bases and J 5 bases, leaving 12 bases between the germline ends. Per the germline V gene, CDR1 is MGHDK and CDR2 is SYGVNS. CDR3 bases: TGTGCCAGCAGTGAACTTGACAGCTCGTATGGCTACACCTTC. As protein: CASSELDSSYGYTF.

V usage is TRBV10-3 and J usage is TRBJ2-3; TRBD1 matches 9 bases. Germline V gives CDR1 ENHRY, CDR2 SYGVKD. The CDR3 extends over 16 amino acids. With 11 bases clipped from V and 2 bases from J, the junction kept 14 bases outside the gene matches. The chain's CDR3 is CAAGTSGTGNTDTQYF. The CDR3 coding sequence is TGTGCCGCAGGCACTTCCGGGACAGGGAACACAGATACGCAGTATTTT.

This clonotype was detected ten times or more. The chain recombines TRBV10-2 with TRBJ1-3, with a tentative D call TRBD1 (5 bases). The CDR3 has 16 amino acids. With 6 bases removed from V and 0 bases from J, the gap between germline ends came to 15 bases. CDR1 and CDR2 (germline): WSHSY, SAAADI. The CDR3 is CASSRGGVDSGNTIYF. The CDR3 DNA reads TGCGCCAGCAGCCGCGGGGGGGTTGACTCTGGAAACACCATATATTTT.

This chain uses TRBV6-4 with TRBJ2-2, with a possible D match to TRBD1 (6 bases). Trimming cost V 7 bases and J 8 bases, with 14 bases left between them. Germline CDR1 MRHNA, CDR2 SNTAGT. CDR3 length: 13 residues. The DNA of the CDR3 is TGTGCCAGCAACCATATGGGGGCAGGGGAGCTGTTTTTT. It is translated as CASNHMGAGELFF.

This chain connects TRBV29-1 to TRBJ1-1; 7 nucleotides line up with TRBD1. This CDR3 is built from 12 residues. Germline V gene sequence: CDR1 SQVTM, CDR2 ANQGSEA. J lost 5 bases, V lost 3 bases, and 3 bases had no gene match. CDR3 region: CSVDRGMTEAFF. CDR3 sequence (DNA): TGCAGCGTTGACAGGGGGATGACTGAAGCTTTCTTT.

Ten or more counts support this clonotype. CDR3 sequence (DNA): TGTGCCAGCAGCTTAGAGGCGAGCAATCAGCCCCAGCATTTT. The encoded protein is CASSLEASNQPQHF. The gene calls are TRBV7-8 and TRBJ1-5; D is ambiguous. CDR1 is SGHVS, CDR2 FQNEAQ, per germline. CDR3 length equals 14 residues. With 1 base removed from V and 1 base from J, the gap between germline ends came to 5 bases.

This clonotype was counted a single time. A much larger clonotype is one base distant, so this may be a read error. The genes are TRBV20-1 and TRBJ2-7; tentative D call: TRBD1 (5 bases). Trimming pared 0 bases from V and 0 bases from J, leaving 15 bases between. The CDR3 runs to 16 residues. Germline V gene data show CDR1 as DFQATT and CDR2 as SNEGSKA (reference sequence). CDR3 nucleotide sequence: TGCAGTGCTAGAGATGTGGGCAGGGCCCACTCCTACGAGCAGTACTTC. This translates into CSARDVGRAHSYEQYF.

The rearrangement links TRBV10-3 to TRBJ1-1, with D hard to call. CDR3 length equals 14 residues. V shed 4 bases and J shed 1 base, with 10 bases lying between them. The germline gives CDR1 ENHRY, CDR2 SYGVKD. The CDR3 nucleotides are TGTGCCATCAGTGCGGACGGATGGAACACTGAAGCTTTCTTT. The encoded protein is CAISADGWNTEAFF.

The chain joins TRBV6-1 to TRBJ2-7, with a tentative D call TRBD2 (5 bases). The V end was cut by 6 bases, the J end by 4 bases, with 10 bases between. The CDR3 contains 12 residues. Germline loops: CDR1 MNHNS, CDR2 SASEGT. CDR3 DNA: TGTGCCAGCAGCGCCGGGGTATACGAGCAGTACTTC. Protein: CASSAGVYEQYF.

This clonotype was recorded once. The chain's CDR3 is CASSAVAAATDTQYF. CDR3 nucleotides: TGTGCCAGCAGCGCCGTCGCGGCAGCCACAGATACGCAGTATTTT. The chain has TRBV11-2 and TRBJ2-3; no definite D call. Trimming removed 5 bases from V and 2 bases from J, with 14 bases in between. CDR1 is SGHAT, CDR2 FQNNGV, per germline. This CDR3 comprises 15 residues.

The rearrangement uses TRBV10-3 and TRBJ1-1, with TRBD1 as a possible D gene (5 bases). The V end was cut by 6 bases, the J end by 3 bases, with 11 bases between. The CDR3 sequence is 13 residues long. CDR1 is ENHRY and CDR2 is SYGVKD in the germline V gene. CDR3: CAISRGEDTEAFF. CDR3 bases: TGTGCCATCAGCCGGGGGGAGGACACTGAAGCTTTCTTT.

DNA of the CDR3: TGTGCCAGCAGCCCGGGACAGAGCTTTAACTATGGCTACACCTTC. Its protein is CASSPGQSFNYGYTF. The chain combines TRBV7-2 with TRBJ1-2, with 7 bases matching TRBD1. Germline CDR1 SGHTA, CDR2 FQGNSA. Trimming removed 5 bases from V and 1 base from J; junction bases left unmatched: 7. The CDR3 spans 15 residues. Variable domain in full (rest from reference TRBV7-2 and TRBJ1-2): GAGVSQSPSNKVTEKGKDVELRCDPISGHTALYWYRQSLGQGLEFLIYFQGNSAPDKSGLPSDRFSAERTGGSVSTLTIQRTQQEDSAVYLCASSPGQSFNYGYTFGSGTRLTVV.

This clonotype turned up a few times. The rearrangement uses TRBV10-3 and TRBJ1-5, with D possibly matching TRBD1 (5 bases). Germline CDR1 reads ENHRY; CDR2 reads SYGVKD. V was pared by 7 bases and J by 4 bases, with 11 bases between. This CDR3 contains 13 residues. The CDR3 DNA follows: TGTGCCATCAATCGGGGCTTGAATCAGCCCCAGCATTTT. This codes for CAINRGLNQPQHF.

This clonotype appeared many times. The V and J genes are TRBV7-2 and TRBJ1-3, with D unclear. The CDR3 contains 15 residues. V was clipped by 5 bases and J by 3 bases, with 14 bases between them. Germline values: CDR1 SGHTA, CDR2 FQGNSA. The CDR3 region has the DNA TGTGCCAGCAGCCCGAGCACGGGGTTTGGAAACACCATATATTTT. This gives the protein CASSPSTGFGNTIYF.

V and J are TRBV5-1 and TRBJ2-5; TRBD2 matches 12 bases. With 0 bases clipped from V and 0 bases from J, the junction kept 3 bases outside the gene matches. The CDR3 has 17 amino acids. Germline V gene data show CDR1 as SGHRS and CDR2 as YFSETQ. As DNA, the CDR3 is TGCGCCAGCAGCTTGGGCGGACTAGCGGGAAACCAAGAGACCCAGTACTTC. Translating it yields CASSLGGLAGNQETQYF.

V and J are TRBV7-3 and TRBJ2-6; D is unclear. V dropped 1 base and J dropped 4 bases, with 20 bases sitting between them. The length of the CDR3 is 19 residues. CDR1 is SGHTA and CDR2 is FQGTGA in the germline V gene. In nucleotides, the CDR3 is TGTGCCAGCAGCTTAATACGTACGGCTAAGGCCGGGGGGGCCAACGTCCTGACTTTC. Its protein is CASSLIRTAKAGGANVLTF.

Of note for this clonotype: A junction boundary mismatches the germline segment, possibly from a read error. The CDR3 region has the DNA TGTGCCAGCAGCTCCCGACTGGTTCTTCAGCAGTACTTC. It codes for CASSSRLVLQQYF. The rearrangement uses TRBV29-1 and TRBJ2-7; D not resolved. The CDR3 spans 13 residues. Germline CDR1 is SQVTM and CDR2 is ANQGSEA.

The V and J genes are TRBV2 and TRBJ2-2; possible D gene TRBD2, 5 bases. V shed 6 bases and J shed 8 bases, with 16 bases lying between them. Germline lookup yields CDR1 SNHLY and CDR2 FYNNEI. The CDR3 consists of 14 residues. CDR3 sequence: CASSQDWLAGELFF. The CDR3 DNA reads as TGTGCCAGCAGCCAAGATTGGCTAGCTGGGGAGCTGTTTTTT.

The rearrangement uses TRBV28 and TRBJ2-2; D perhaps matches TRBD1 (6 bases). The V gene's germline CDR1 is MDHEN and CDR2 SYDVKM. This CDR3 has 15 amino acids. V lost 5 bases, J lost 6 bases, and 16 bases lay in between. The CDR3 protein is CASSPPGAGAGELFF. The CDR3 nucleotides read TGTGCCAGCAGTCCTCCAGGGGCTGGAGCCGGGGAGCTGTTTTTT.

The gene calls are TRBV29-1 and TRBJ2-5; 8 bases fit TRBD2. The V segment lost 8 bases and the J segment 4 bases; nucleotides outside the gene matches: 15. Per the germline V gene, CDR1 is SQVTM and CDR2 is ANQGSEA. The CDR3 sequence is 15 residues long. In DNA form, the CDR3 reads TGCAGCTTGGAGAGGCTCGCGGGAGGAGGAGAGACCCAGTACTTC. Its translation is CSLERLAGGGETQYF.